This note documents a single T cell receptor beta chain sequence. This record comes from a study of blood T cell repertoires in COVID-19. Germline CDR1 reads LGHNA; CDR2 reads YNFKEQ. Trimming took 0 bases from V and 2 from J, leaving 5 bases between them. The length of the CDR3 is 14 residues. Sequencing was performed with immunoSEQ multiplex PCR; in TCRdb, only in-frame clones are kept and a portion is missing. The table has fewer than 500,000 clones, 70% to 90% seen once; the top ten hold 0.8% to 1%. This sequence originates from a young man with COVID-19, enrolled during active disease. The specimen sequenced was peripheral blood. The J gene is TRBJ1-5, the V gene TRBV4-2, with a possible D match to TRBD1 (5 bases). The CDR3 DNA sequence: TGTGCCAGCAGCCAAGAAGGGGGCAATCAGCCCCAGCATTTT. It codes for CASSQEGGNQPQHF.